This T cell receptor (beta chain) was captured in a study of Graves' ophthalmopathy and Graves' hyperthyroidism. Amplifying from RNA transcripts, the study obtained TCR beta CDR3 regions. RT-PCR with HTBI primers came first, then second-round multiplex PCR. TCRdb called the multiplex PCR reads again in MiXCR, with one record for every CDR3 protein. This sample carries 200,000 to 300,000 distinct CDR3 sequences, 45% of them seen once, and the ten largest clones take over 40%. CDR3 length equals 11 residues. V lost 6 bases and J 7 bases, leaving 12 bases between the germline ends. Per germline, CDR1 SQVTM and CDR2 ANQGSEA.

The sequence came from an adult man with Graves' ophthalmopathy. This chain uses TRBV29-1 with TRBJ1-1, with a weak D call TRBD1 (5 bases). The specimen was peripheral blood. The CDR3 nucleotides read TGCAGCGTCTTCGGGGCCCTTGAAGCTTTCTTT. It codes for CSVFGALEAFF.